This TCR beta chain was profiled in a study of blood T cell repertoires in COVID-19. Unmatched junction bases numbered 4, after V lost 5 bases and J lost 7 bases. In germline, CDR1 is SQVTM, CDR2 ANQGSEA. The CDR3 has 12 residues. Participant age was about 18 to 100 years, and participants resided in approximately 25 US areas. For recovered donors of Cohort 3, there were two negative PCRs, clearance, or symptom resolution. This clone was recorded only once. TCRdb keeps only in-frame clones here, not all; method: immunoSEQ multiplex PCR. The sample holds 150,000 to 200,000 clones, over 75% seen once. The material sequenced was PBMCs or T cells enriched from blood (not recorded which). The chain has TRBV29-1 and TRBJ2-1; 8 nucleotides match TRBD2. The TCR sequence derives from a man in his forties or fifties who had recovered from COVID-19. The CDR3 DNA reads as TGCAGCGTTAGACTAGCGAAGAATGAGCAGTTCTTC. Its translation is CSVRLAKNEQFF.